This paragraph reports one T cell receptor (beta chain). Its target is unknown. The CDR3 consists of 12 residues. V lost 3 bases to trimming and J lost 5 bases; unmatched junction nucleotides: 1. In germline, CDR1 is SEHNR, CDR2 FQNEAQ (reference sequence). This specimen comes from a study of shared clonotypes between healthy human individuals. Study summary: Plates per donor: three CD4 naive, three CD4 memory, two CD8 naive, one CD8 memory.

Broader study findings: Blood alone was sampled, and tissue repertoires likely differ. Donors were few, which limited the genetic and exposure-history diversity represented.

Data came from immunoSEQ multiplex PCR; TCRdb stores just in-frame clones and leaves some out. This table has about 1,800,000 clones, approximately 95% appearing once. Positively selected for CCR7, the CD45RO-negative cells used as naive CD8 cells excluded terminally differentiated effector memory CD45RA+ cells. The donors, all of them Caucasian adults, lived in Nashville, Tennessee. The J gene is TRBJ2-7, the V gene TRBV7-9; 7 positions agree with TRBD1. The sample comprised naive CD8+ T cells sorted from blood. The receptor comes from a man younger than 35 in good health. Here the CDR3 reads CASSFGQDEQYF. In DNA, the CDR3 is TGTGCCAGCAGCTTCGGACAGGACGAGCAGTACTTC. The variable domain in full, completed from reference TRBV7-9 and TRBJ2-7, reads DTGVSQNPRHKITKRGQNVTFRCDPISEHNRLYWYRQTLGQGPEFLTYFQNEAQLEKSRLLSDRFSAERPKGSFSTLEIQRTEQGDSAMYLCASSFGQDEQYFGPGTRLTVT.